These 18 T cell receptor beta chains originate from one sample sequenced in a study of T cell responses to AZD1222 COVID-19 vaccine. Data came from immunoSEQ multiplex PCR; TCRdb stores just in-frame clones and leaves some out. The data contain approximately 140,000 clones, about 90% of them seen just once; the ten biggest clones take up around 6.9%. The material was peripheral blood, obtained 28 days after the second dose of the MenACWY control vaccine. The receptors come from an adult who received the MenACWY meningococcal vaccine as a control.

The V gene is TRBV30, the J gene TRBJ1-1; D is uncertain. The CDR3 totals 12 residues. Trimming shortened V by 5 bases and J by 1 base, and 8 bases separated the two germline ends. CDR1 and CDR2 from the germline V gene are GTSNPN and SVGIG (reference sequence). CDR3 sequence reads: CAWSRQNTEAFF. CDR3 bases: TGTGCCTGGTCTCGACAGAACACTGAAGCTTTCTTT.

The J gene is TRBJ2-3, the V gene TRBV4-3; D call uncertain. Germline V lookup: CDR1 LGHNA, CDR2 YSLEER. The CDR3 totals 13 residues. Between the trimmed V and J ends, which lost 3 bases and 5 bases, there was a span of 9 bases. The CDR3 here is CASSHLVQDTQYF. The CDR3 DNA reads TGCGCCAGCAGCCATCTTGTGCAAGATACGCAGTATTTT.

The chain uses TRBV28 and TRBJ2-7; D possibly matches TRBD1 or TRBD2 (7 bases each). The germline V gene encodes CDR1 MDHEN and CDR2 SYDVKM. The CDR3 totals 14 residues. Trimming left V 8 bases short and J 2 bases short, with 16 bases between. The CDR3 DNA reads as TGTGCCAGCTCGGGGGGACAGCTCCCCTACGAGCAGTACTTC. Residues: CASSGGQLPYEQYF.

The chain links TRBV9 to TRBJ1-1; TRBD1 is a possible D gene (6 bases). This CDR3 spans 14 amino acids. The germline V gene encodes CDR1 SGDLS and CDR2 YYNGEE. Trimming took 1 base from V and 4 from J, leaving 11 bases between them. The CDR3 loop reads CASSVLGGPTEAFF. The CDR3 DNA reads TGTGCCAGCAGCGTACTGGGGGGCCCCACTGAAGCTTTCTTT.

The chain joins TRBV3-1 (or the pseudogene TRBV3-2) to TRBJ1-2, with 8 positions matching TRBD1. The ends lost 3 bases at V and 4 bases at J; junction bases unmatched: 10. CDR3 length: 16 residues. CDR1 is LGHDT, CDR2 YNNKEL, per germline (reference sequence). The DNA for the CDR3 is TGTGCCAGCAGCCATCCCGCAGGGGGCGGCCCCTATGGCTACACCTTC. It specifies CASSHPAGGGPYGYTF.

This chain uses TRBV27 with TRBJ2-7; 9 bases are a match to TRBD2. In germline, CDR1 is MNHEY, CDR2 SMNVEV (reference sequence). This CDR3 comprises 14 residues. V lost 3 bases and J lost 0; bases outside the gene matches: 0. The CDR3 nucleotides read TGTGCCAGCAGTTTTAGCGGGAGCTCCTACGAGCAGTACTTC. Encoded protein: CASSFSGSSYEQYF.

The chain carries TRBV6-2 or TRBV6-3 and TRBJ2-3, with D perhaps matching TRBD2 (5 bases). This CDR3 has 17 amino acids. The germline CDR1 and CDR2 sequences are MNHEY and SVGEGT. The V end was cut by 2 bases, the J end by 3 bases, with 18 bases between. CDR3 nucleotides: TGTGCCAGCAGTTACGGTGCCGCTAGCCCCACGACAGATACGCAGTATTTT. Amino acids: CASSYGAASPTTDTQYF.

This clone was seen just once. The chain carries TRBV7-9 and TRBJ1-6; D is possibly TRBD1 (6 bases). Germline V gives CDR1 SEHNR, CDR2 FQNEAQ (reference sequence). The CDR3 consists of 15 residues. V dropped 4 bases and J dropped 5 bases, with 12 bases sitting between them. DNA of the CDR3: TGTGCCAGCAGCTGGGGGGCAGCCAATAATTCACCCCTCCACTTT. Translation gives CASSWGAANNSPLHF.

The chain recombines TRBV29-1 with TRBJ1-4, with D possibly matching TRBD1 (6 bases). The germline gives CDR1 SQVTM, CDR2 ANQGSEA. The CDR3 has 12 residues. The V and J ends lost 3 bases and 8 bases respectively, with 10 bases between them. The CDR3 reads CSVEWDNEKLFF. The CDR3 region has the DNA TGCAGCGTTGAGTGGGACAACGAAAAACTGTTTTTT. The complete variable domain, with remaining parts taken from reference TRBV29-1 and TRBJ1-4, reads SAVISQKPSRDICQRGTSLTIQCQVDSQVTMMFWYRQQPGQSLTLIATANQGSEATYESGFVIDKFPISRPNLTFSTLTVSNMSPEDSSIYLCSVEWDNEKLFFGSGTQLSVL.

The chain is built from TRBV7-6 and TRBJ2-1; TRBD2 matches at 13 bases. Germline CDR1 is SGHVS and CDR2 is FNYEAQ. This CDR3 contains 15 residues. The J segment lost 6 bases and the V segment lost 5 bases, leaving 4 bases of the junction unmatched. In nucleotides, the CDR3 is TGTGCCAGCAGCGCCCGGACTAGCGGGAGCAATGAGCAGTTCTTC. This sequence encodes CASSARTSGSNEQFF.

This sequence joins TRBV12-3 or TRBV12-4 and TRBJ2-7; no firm D call. CDR3 length: 13 residues. Trimming stripped 1 base from V and 3 bases from J, with 7 bases between. The CDR3 DNA is TGTGCCAGCAGTTTAGAGGTCAGCTACGAGCAGTACTTC. This encodes CASSLEVSYEQYF.

J is TRBJ2-4 and V is TRBV6-2 or TRBV6-3, with D unclear. The CDR3 contains 15 residues. Germline lookup yields CDR1 MNHEY and CDR2 SVGEGT. V was pared by 2 bases and J by 0 bases, with 8 bases between. The CDR3 region has the DNA TGTGCCAGCAGTTACGATGGGCTAGCCAAAAACATTCAGTACTTC. This codes for CASSYDGLAKNIQYF.

In this sample, this clone turned up once. The chain carries TRBV2 and TRBJ2-2; 7 bases agree with TRBD1. The CDR3 covers 14 residues. With V trimmed by 8 bases and J by 6 bases, 9 bases remained unmatched. CDR1 SNHLY and CDR2 FYNNEI come from the germline V gene. This CDR3 reads CASERQGSAGELFF. The CDR3 nucleotides are TGTGCCAGCGAGAGACAGGGTTCGGCCGGGGAGCTGTTTTTT.

This sequence joins TRBV7-9 and TRBJ1-1; D remains ambiguous. The CDR3 is 12 residues long. Germline values: CDR1 SEHNR, CDR2 FQNEAQ (reference sequence). The V end lost 7 bases, the J end lost 5 bases, and 11 bases lay between the germline ends. The CDR3 spells CASTKVGTEAFF. The CDR3 bases are TGTGCCAGCACGAAAGTAGGAACTGAAGCTTTCTTT.

The chain carries TRBV6-5 and TRBJ2-5; D is unclear. Germline CDR1 MNHEY, CDR2 SVGAGI. V lost 2 bases and J lost 10, with 8 bases in between. The CDR3 totals 11 residues. The chain's CDR3 is CASSYGWYQYF. The CDR3 DNA is TGTGCCAGCAGTTACGGATGGTACCAGTACTTC.

The chain is built from TRBV27 and TRBJ2-1; 13 bases map to TRBD2. Germline V CDR1 and CDR2: MNHEY, SMNVEV (reference sequence). The CDR3 is made up of 19 amino acids. Trimming took 5 bases from V and 1 from J; bases not matched to a gene: 11. The chain's CDR3 is CASSPAGTSGIRSYNEQFF. The DNA of the CDR3 is TGTGCCAGCAGTCCAGCCGGGACTAGCGGGATTCGTTCCTACAATGAGCAGTTCTTC.

Written as DNA, the CDR3 is TGTGCCAGCAGTGACGCGATAGCCAAAAACATTCAGTACTTC. As protein: CASSDAIAKNIQYF. The chain uses TRBV2 and TRBJ2-4; D remains unclear. Germline-derived CDR1 and CDR2 are SNHLY and FYNNEI. V lost 3 bases and J lost 0, with 6 bases in between. The length of the CDR3 is 14 residues.

The rearrangement links TRBV24-1 to TRBJ1-2; no clear D. CDR3 length: 13 amino acids. The V end was cut by 3 bases, the J end by 5 bases, with 9 bases between. CDR1 and CDR2 from the germline V gene are KGHDR and SFDVKD. The CDR3 region has the DNA TGTGCCACCAGTGATGAGGGTCCTTATGGCTACACCTTC. Amino acid sequence: CATSDEGPYGYTF.